One and the same sample provided the 3 T cell receptor beta chains below, sequenced in a study of shared clonotypes between healthy human individuals. Profiled with immunoSEQ multiplex PCR; TCRdb holds only in-frame clones, not every one. The data contain 1.5 million to 2.5 million clones, approximately 94% of them seen just once; the ten biggest clones take up 0.9% to 1.5%. In the naive CD8 group, cells lacked CD45RO and were positively selected for CCR7, so terminally differentiated effector memory CD45RA+ cells were left out. Sequencing was performed on naive CD8+ T cells sorted from blood. These receptors all stem from a man aged 18-30 years in good health.

The rearrangement joins TRBV2 to TRBJ2-1, with 13 bases aligning to TRBD2. Germline-derived CDR1 and CDR2 are SNHLY and FYNNEI. The J segment lost 0 bases and the V segment lost 6 bases, leaving 8 bases of the junction unmatched. The CDR3 runs to 18 residues. The CDR3 coding sequence is TGTGCCAGCAGCGTACTAGCGGGGGGGCCTAGCTCCTACAATGAGCAGTTCTTC. Encoded protein: CASSVLAGGPSSYNEQFF.

This sequence joins TRBV9 and TRBJ2-1, with 11 bases lining up with TRBD2. CDR3 length: 15 amino acids. The germline V gene has CDR1 SGDLS and CDR2 YYNGEE. Trimming took 0 bases from V and 10 from J; bases not matched to a gene: 6. CDR3 amino acids: CASSVGSGGAEEQFF. The CDR3, as DNA: TGTGCCAGCAGCGTAGGTAGCGGGGGGGCCGAGGAGCAGTTCTTC.

This chain links TRBV5-8 with TRBJ1-6, with a tentative D call TRBD1 (5 bases). This CDR3 has 15 residues. V gave up 3 bases and J gave up 0 bases, with 7 bases separating them. In germline, CDR1 is SGHTS, CDR2 YDEGEE. The CDR3 nucleotides read TGTGCCAGCAGCTGGGGGAGCTCCTATAATTCACCCCTCCACTTT. Its protein product is CASSWGSSYNSPLHF.